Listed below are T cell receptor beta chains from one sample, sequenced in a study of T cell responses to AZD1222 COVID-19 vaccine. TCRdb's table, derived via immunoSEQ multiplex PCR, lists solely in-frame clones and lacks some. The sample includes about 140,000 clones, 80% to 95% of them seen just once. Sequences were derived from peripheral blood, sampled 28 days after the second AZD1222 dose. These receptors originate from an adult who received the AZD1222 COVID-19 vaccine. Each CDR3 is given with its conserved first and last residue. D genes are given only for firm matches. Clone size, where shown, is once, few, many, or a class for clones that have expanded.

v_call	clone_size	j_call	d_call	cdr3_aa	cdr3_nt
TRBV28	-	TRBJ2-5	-	CASSLDGGVRETQYF	TGTGCCAGCAGCCTGGACGGGGGCGTGAGGGAGACCCAGTACTTC
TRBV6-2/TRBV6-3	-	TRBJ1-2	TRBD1	CASSRNRGPNYGYTF	TGTGCCAGCAGTCGAAACAGGGGCCCCAACTATGGCTACACCTTC
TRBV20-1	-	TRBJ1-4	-	CSASGANEKLFF	TGCAGTGCTAGTGGGGCTAATGAAAAACTGTTTTTT
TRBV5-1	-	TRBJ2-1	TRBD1	CASSSPPLTGVYNEQFF	TGCGCCAGCAGCTCACCACCCTTGACAGGGGTCTACAATGAGCAGTTCTTC
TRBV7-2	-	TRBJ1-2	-	CASSLGGHGYTF	TGTGCCAGCAGCTTAGGGGGCCATGGCTACACCTTC
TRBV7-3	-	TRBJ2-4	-	CASSLLDALRKNIQYF	TGTGCCAGCAGCTTATTGGATGCGCTACGCAAAAACATTCAGTACTTC
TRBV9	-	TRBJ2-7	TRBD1	CASSVGQGVYEQYF	TGTGCCAGCAGCGTAGGACAGGGGGTTTACGAGCAGTACTTC
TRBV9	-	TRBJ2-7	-	CASSVGANYEQYF	TGTGCCAGCAGCGTAGGAGCGAACTACGAGCAGTACTTC
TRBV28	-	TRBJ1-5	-	CASSSYREANQPQHF	TGTGCCAGCAGTTCGTACAGGGAGGCCAATCAGCCCCAGCATTTT
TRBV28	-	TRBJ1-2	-	CASTLPGGNRVRGYTF	TGTGCCAGCACCTTACCCGGGGGCAATCGGGTTAGAGGCTACACCTTC
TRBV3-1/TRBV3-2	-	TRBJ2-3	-	CASSQDGRFTDTQYF	TGTGCCAGCAGCCAAGACGGGAGATTCACAGATACGCAGTATTTT
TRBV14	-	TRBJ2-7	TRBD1	CASSTRQGIGYEQYF	TGTGCCAGCAGCACCCGACAGGGAATTGGGTACGAGCAGTACTTC
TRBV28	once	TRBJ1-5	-	CASSFLQGTTRNQPQHF	TGTGCCAGCAGTTTCCTACAGGGAACCACACGCAATCAGCCCCAGCATTTT
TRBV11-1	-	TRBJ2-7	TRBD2	CASSFERGSSYEQYF	TGTGCCAGCAGCTTCGAGCGGGGAAGCTCCTACGAGCAGTACTTC
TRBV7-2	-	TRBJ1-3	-	CASSSPGTLDTIYF	TGTGCCAGCAGCTCACCCGGGACTCTGGACACCATATATTTT
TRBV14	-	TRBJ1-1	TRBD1	CASSPLRDRVRSPAEAFF	TGTGCCAGCAGCCCCCTCCGGGACAGGGTAAGGTCGCCAGCTGAAGCTTTCTTT
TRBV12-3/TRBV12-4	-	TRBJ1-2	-	CASSLEGYYGYTF	TGTGCCAGCAGTCTTGAGGGGTACTATGGCTACACCTTC
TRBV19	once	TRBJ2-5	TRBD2	CASSTPRTSGRAETQYF	TGTGCCAGTAGTACCCCCAGGACTAGCGGGAGGGCAGAGACCCAGTACTTC
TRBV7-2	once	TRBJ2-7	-	CASSLIAPYEQYF	TGTGCCAGCAGCTTAATCGCTCCCTACGAGCAGTACTTC
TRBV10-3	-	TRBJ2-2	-	CAIRELGDTGELFF	TGTGCCATCAGGGAGCTAGGGGACACCGGGGAGCTGTTTTTT
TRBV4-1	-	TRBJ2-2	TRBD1	CASSQVPGTGGGELFF	TGCGCCAGCAGCCAAGTTCCCGGGACAGGGGGCGGGGAGCTGTTTTTT
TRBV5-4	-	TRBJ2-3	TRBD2	CASAAGPMTNTDTQYF	TGTGCCAGCGCAGCGGGGCCGATGACAAACACAGATACGCAGTATTTT
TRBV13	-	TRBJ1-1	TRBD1	CASSITGTGVAFF	TGTGCCAGCAGCATAACCGGGACAGGGGTAGCTTTCTTT
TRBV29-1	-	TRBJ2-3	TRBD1	CSVGGPGQETDTQYF	TGCAGCGTTGGTGGCCCGGGACAGGAAACAGATACGCAGTATTTT
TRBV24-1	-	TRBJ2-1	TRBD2	CATSLSGIPYNEQFF	TGTGCCACCAGTTTAAGCGGGATCCCCTACAATGAGCAGTTCTTC
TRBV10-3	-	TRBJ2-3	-	CAISDSRVGDTQYF	TGTGCCATCAGTGACTCCCGCGTCGGAGATACGCAGTATTTT
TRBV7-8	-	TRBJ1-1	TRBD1	CASSSGTVGTEAFF	TGTGCCAGCAGCTCAGGGACAGTAGGAACTGAAGCTTTCTTT
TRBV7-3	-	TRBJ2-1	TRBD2	CASSLWEGSYNEQFF	TGTGCCAGCAGCTTGTGGGAGGGGAGCTACAATGAGCAGTTCTTC
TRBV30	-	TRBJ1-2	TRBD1	CAWSVLTGGAGGYTF	TGTGCCTGGAGTGTCCTCACAGGGGGCGCTGGGGGCTACACCTTC
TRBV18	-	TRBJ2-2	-	CASSPLLTGELFF	TGTGCCAGCTCACCACTCCTCACCGGGGAGCTGTTTTTT
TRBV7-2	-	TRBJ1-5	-	CASSLVGAGPQHF	TGTGCCAGCAGCTTGGTTGGGGCGGGGCCCCAGCATTTT
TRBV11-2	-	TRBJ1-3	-	CASSSGPGNTIYF	TGTGCCAGCAGCTCGGGACCTGGAAACACCATATATTTT
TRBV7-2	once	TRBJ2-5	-	CASSLAGVGETQYF	TGTGCCAGCAGCTTAGCGGGAGTTGGGGAGACCCAGTACTTC
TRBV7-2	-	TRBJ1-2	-	CASGANYGYTF	TGTGCCAGCGGAGCTAACTATGGCTACACCTTC
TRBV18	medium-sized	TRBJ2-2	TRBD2	CASSILAGDERELFF	TGTGCCAGCTCAATTCTAGCGGGAGACGAAAGGGAGCTGTTTTTT
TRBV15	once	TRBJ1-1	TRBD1	CATSRVHRGNTEAFF	TGTGCCACCAGCAGAGTACACAGGGGGAACACTGAAGCTTTCTTT
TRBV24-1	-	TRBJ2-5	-	CATSDFTERQETQYF	TGTGCCACCAGTGATTTTACTGAGAGGCAAGAGACCCAGTACTTC
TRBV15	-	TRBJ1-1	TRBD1	CATSTWDRPFEAFF	TGTGCCACCAGCACTTGGGACAGGCCCTTTGAAGCTTTCTTT
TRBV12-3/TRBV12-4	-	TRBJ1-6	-	CASSLGGVSPLHF	TGTGCCAGCAGCCTAGGGGGAGTTTCACCCCTCCACTTT
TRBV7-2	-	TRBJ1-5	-	CASSLDSNQPQHF	TGTGCCAGCAGCTTAGATAGCAATCAGCCCCAGCATTTT
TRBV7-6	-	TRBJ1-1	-	CASRRDTPNTEAFF	TGTGCCAGCAGACGGGACACCCCGAACACTGAAGCTTTCTTT